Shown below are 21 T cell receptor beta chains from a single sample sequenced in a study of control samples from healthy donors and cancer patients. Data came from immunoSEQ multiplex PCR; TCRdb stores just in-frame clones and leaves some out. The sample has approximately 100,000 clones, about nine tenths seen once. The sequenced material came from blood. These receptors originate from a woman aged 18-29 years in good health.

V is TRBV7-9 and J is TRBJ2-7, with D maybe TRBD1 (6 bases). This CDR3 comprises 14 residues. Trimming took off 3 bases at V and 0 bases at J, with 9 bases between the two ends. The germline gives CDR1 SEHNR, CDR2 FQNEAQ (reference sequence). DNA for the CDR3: TGTGCCAGCAGCTTCCCAGGGGTCTCCTACGAGCAGTACTTC. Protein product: CASSFPGVSYEQYF. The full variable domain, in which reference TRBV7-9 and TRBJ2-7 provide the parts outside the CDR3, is DTGVSQNPRHKITKRGQNVTFRCDPISEHNRLYWYRQTLGQGPEFLTYFQNEAQLEKSRLLSDRFSAERPKGSFSTLEIQRTEQGDSAMYLCASSFPGVSYEQYFGPGTRLTVT.

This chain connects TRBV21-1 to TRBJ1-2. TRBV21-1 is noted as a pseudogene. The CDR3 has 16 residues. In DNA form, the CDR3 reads TGTGCCAGCAGCAATATGGTCCAGGAGAGGAACTATGGCTACACCTTC. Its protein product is CASSNMVQERNYGYTF.

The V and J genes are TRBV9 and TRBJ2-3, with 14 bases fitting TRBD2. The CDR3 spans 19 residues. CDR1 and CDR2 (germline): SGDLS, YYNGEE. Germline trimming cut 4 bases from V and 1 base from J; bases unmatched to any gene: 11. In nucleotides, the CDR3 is TGTGCCAGCAGCCCTCACCTCGGGACTAGCGGGGGAGGCACAGATACGCAGTATTTT. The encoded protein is CASSPHLGTSGGGTDTQYF.

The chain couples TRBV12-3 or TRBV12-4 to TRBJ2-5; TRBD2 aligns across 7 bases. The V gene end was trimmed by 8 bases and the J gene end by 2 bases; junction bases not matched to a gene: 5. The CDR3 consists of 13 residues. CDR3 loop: CASRGGGQETQYF. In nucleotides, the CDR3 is TGTGCCAGCCGTGGGGGGGGACAAGAGACCCAGTACTTC.

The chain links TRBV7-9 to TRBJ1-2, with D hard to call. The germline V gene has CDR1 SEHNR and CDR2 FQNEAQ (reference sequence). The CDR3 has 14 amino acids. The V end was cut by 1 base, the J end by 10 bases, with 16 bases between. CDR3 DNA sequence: TGTGCCAGCAGCTTAGTGTCGACGGGTGGTGTCTACACCTTC. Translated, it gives CASSLVSTGGVYTF.

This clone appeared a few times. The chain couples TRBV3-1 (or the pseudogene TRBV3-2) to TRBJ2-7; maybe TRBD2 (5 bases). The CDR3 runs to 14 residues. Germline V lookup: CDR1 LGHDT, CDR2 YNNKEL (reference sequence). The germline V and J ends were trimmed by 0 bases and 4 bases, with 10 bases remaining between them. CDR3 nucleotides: TGTGCCAGCAGCCAAGACTATCGGGGTTACGAGCAGTACTTC. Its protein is CASSQDYRGYEQYF.

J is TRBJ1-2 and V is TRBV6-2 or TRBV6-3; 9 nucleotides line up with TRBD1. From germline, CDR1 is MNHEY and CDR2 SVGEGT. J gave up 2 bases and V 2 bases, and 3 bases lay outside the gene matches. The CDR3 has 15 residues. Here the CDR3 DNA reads TGTGCCAGCAGTTACCCGGGACAGGGAAACTATGGCTACACCTTC. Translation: CASSYPGQGNYGYTF.

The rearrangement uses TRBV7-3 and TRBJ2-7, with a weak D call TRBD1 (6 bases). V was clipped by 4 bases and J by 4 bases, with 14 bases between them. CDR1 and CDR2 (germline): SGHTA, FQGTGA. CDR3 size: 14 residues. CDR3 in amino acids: CASSSAGGQYEQYF. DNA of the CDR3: TGTGCCAGCAGCTCTGCTGGGGGCCAGTACGAGCAGTACTTC. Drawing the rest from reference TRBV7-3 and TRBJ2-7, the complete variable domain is GAGVSQTPSNKVTEKGKYVELRCDPISGHTALYWYRQSLGQGPEFLIYFQGTGAADDSGLPNDRFFAVRPEGSVSTLKIQRTERGDSAVYLCASSSAGGQYEQYFGPGTRLTVT.

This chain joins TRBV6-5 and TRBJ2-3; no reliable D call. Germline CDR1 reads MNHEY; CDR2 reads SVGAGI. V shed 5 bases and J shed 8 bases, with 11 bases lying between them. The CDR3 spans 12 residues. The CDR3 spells CASSLDGGTQYF. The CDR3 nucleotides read TGTGCCAGCAGTCTGGATGGCGGTACGCAGTATTTT.

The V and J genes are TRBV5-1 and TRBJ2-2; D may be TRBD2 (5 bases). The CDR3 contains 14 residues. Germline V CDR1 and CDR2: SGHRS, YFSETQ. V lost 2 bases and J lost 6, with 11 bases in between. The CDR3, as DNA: TGCGCCAGCAGCTTCACTAGGTCGTCCGGGGAGCTGTTTTTT. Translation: CASSFTRSSGELFF.

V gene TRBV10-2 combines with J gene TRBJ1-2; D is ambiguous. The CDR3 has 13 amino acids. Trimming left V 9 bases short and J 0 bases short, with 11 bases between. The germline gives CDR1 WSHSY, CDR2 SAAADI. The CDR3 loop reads CASKHEPNYGYTF. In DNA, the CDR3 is TGCGCCAGTAAGCACGAACCTAACTATGGCTACACCTTC.

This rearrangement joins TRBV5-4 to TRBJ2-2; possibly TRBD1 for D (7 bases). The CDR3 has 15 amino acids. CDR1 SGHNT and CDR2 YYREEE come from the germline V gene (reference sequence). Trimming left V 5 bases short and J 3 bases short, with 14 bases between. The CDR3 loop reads CASSRGTADTGELFF. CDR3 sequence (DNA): TGTGCCAGCAGTCGGGGGACAGCGGACACCGGGGAGCTGTTTTTT.

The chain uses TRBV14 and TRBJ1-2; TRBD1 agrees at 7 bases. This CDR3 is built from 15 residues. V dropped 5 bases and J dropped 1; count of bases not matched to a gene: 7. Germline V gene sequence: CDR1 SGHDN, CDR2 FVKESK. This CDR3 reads CASSDRDRFNYGYTF. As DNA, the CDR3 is TGTGCCAGCAGCGACCGGGACAGATTTAACTATGGCTACACCTTC.

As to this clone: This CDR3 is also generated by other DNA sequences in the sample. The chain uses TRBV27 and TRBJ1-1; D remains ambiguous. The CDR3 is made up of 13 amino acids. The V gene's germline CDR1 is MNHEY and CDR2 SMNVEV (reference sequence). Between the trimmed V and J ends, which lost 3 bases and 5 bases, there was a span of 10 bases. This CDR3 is CASSFRVGTEAFF. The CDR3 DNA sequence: TGTGCCAGCAGTTTTAGGGTGGGGACTGAAGCTTTCTTT.

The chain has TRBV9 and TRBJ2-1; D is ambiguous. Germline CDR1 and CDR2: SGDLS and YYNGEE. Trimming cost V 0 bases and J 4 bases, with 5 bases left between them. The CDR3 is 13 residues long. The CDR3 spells CASSVEVYNEQFF. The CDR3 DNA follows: TGTGCCAGCAGCGTAGAAGTATACAATGAGCAGTTCTTC.

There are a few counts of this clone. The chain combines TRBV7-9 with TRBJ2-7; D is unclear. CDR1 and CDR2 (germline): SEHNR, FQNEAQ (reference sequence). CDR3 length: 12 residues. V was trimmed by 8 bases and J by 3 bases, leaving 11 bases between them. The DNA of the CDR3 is TGTGCCAGCGGATCCTGGGGCTACGAGCAGTACTTC. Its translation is CASGSWGYEQYF.

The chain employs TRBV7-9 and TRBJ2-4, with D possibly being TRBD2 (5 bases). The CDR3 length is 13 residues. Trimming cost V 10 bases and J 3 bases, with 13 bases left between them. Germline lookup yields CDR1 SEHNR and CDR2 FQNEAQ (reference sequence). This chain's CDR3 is CATHPGVKNIQYF. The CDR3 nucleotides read TGTGCCACACACCCCGGGGTCAAAAACATTCAGTACTTC. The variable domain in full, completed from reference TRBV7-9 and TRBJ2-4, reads DTGVSQNPRHKITKRGQNVTFRCDPISEHNRLYWYRQTLGQGPEFLTYFQNEAQLEKSRLLSDRFSAERPKGSFSTLEIQRTEQGDSAMYLCATHPGVKNIQYFGAGTRLSVL.

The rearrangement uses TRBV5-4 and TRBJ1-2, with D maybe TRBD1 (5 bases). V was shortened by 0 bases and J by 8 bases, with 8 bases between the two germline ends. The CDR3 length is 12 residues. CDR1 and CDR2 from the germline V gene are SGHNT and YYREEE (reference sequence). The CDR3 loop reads CASSLVGEGYTF. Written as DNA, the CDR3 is TGTGCCAGCAGCTTGGTGGGGGAGGGCTACACCTTC.

CDR3 bases: TGCGCCAGCAGCTCCCTTCTAGCGGGGAAATACAATGAGCAGTTCTTC. This codes for CASSSLLAGKYNEQFF. V is TRBV5-1 and J is TRBJ2-1; TRBD2 matches 9 bases. The germline V gene encodes CDR1 SGHRS and CDR2 YFSETQ. The CDR3 spans 16 residues. J gave up 4 bases and V 3 bases, and 8 bases lay outside the gene matches.

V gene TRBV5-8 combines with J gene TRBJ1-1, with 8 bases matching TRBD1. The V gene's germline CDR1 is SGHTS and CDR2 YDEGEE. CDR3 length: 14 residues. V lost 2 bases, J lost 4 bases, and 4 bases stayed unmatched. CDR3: CASSFRGLGTEAFF. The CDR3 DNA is TGTGCCAGCAGCTTCAGGGGGCTAGGCACTGAAGCTTTCTTT. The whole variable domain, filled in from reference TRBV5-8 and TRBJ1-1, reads EAGVTQSPTHLIKTRGQQATLRCSPISGHTSVYWYQQALGLGLQFLLWYDEGEERNRGNFPPRFSGRQFPNYSSELNVNALELEDSALYLCASSFRGLGTEAFFGQGTRLTVV.

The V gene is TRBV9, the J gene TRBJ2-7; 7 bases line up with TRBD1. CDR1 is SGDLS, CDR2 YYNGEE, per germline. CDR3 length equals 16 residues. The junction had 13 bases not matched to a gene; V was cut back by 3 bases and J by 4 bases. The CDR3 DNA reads TGTGCCAGCAGCGCTGCCGGGACAGCAGGACCATACGAGCAGTACTTC. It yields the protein CASSAAGTAGPYEQYF. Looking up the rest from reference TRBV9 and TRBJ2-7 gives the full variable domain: DSGVTQTPKHLITATGQRVTLRCSPRSGDLSVYWYQQSLDQGLQFLIQYYNGEERAKGNILERFSAQQFPDLHSELNLSSLELGDSALYFCASSAAGTAGPYEQYFGPGTRLTVT.